The clone carrying this T cell receptor (beta chain) showed up just a few times. Its antigen is unknown. Using its own MiXCR run on the 5' RACE reads, TCRdb lists one record per CDR3 protein. This sample yields approximately 680,000 distinct CDR3 sequences, of which under 8.5% are seen a single time; about 1.5% belongs to the top ten. The data derive from a study of identical twins. Study outcomes and limitations: The study reached conclusions through statistical analysis that was cross-sectional, not following the same donors. Abundant cord blood beta clonotypes carried fewer insertions; memory repertoires showed none.

Every sampled donor was Caucasian and healthy. The CDR3 has 18 residues. Germline V gene data show CDR1 as MNHEY and CDR2 as SVGAGI. Trimming removed 2 bases from V and 0 bases from J, with 14 bases in between. This same sample was also taken into another study, of yellow fever vaccine responses in identical twins.

This clonotype was sampled from a woman aged 18-30 years in good health. V usage is TRBV6-5 and J usage is TRBJ2-6; either TRBD1 or TRBD2 may supply D (5 bases each). The sequenced sample was PBMCs. The DNA for the CDR3 is TGTGCCAGCAGTTACCAAGTTTCAGGGAGCTCTGGGGCCAACGTCCTGACTTTC. This codes for CASSYQVSGSSGANVLTF.